This TCR beta chain was retrieved from a study of T cells in Graves' hyperthyroidism and ophthalmopathy. The wider study: Peripheral blood was collected at initial diagnosis, before any treatment. Study-wide results and limits: Ophthalmopathy prediction by the model preceded onset by a median approximately 5.9 months. Blood shared most expanded thyroid clonotypes above 0.001.

TCR beta CDR3 regions were amplified from RNA transcripts. During a first-round RT-PCR of the TCR CDR3, the HTBI primer set was used. TCRdb passed the multiplex PCR reads through MiXCR, listing each CDR3 protein once. In the table there are approximately 250,000 distinct CDR3 sequences, approximately 25% of which are singletons. Germline CDR1 MNHNS, CDR2 SASEGT. The CDR3 covers 15 residues. V was cut by 6 bases and J by 1 base, with 15 bases left in between. In regard to this clonotype: Its antigen is currently unknown.

Orbital computed tomography, thyroid ultrasound, serum thyroxine and TRAb, and clinical symptoms together informed the diagnoses. The material sequenced was blood. The rearrangement uses TRBV6-1 and TRBJ1-1; tentative D call: TRBD1 (6 bases). This TCR came from a woman aged 35 to 49 with Graves' ophthalmopathy. CDR3 loop: CASRLKPDRNTEAFF. The CDR3 DNA reads as TGTGCCAGCAGACTAAAACCGGACAGGAACACTGAAGCTTTCTTT.